This TCR beta chain was profiled in a study of T cell repertoires in ileal Crohn's disease. Turning to the study itself: From the resection specimen's proximal margin, biopsies were taken as MI. Overall study findings and caveats: Clonality above 26.8% at surgery always came with endoscopic recurrence. Compared with non-smokers, active smokers at surgery showed more clonal expansions. High-frequency clones were more common in sorted CD8 than CD4 cells.

The protocol was immunoSEQ multiplex PCR, while the TCRdb copy is restricted to in-frame clones and leaves out a portion. The repertoire holds roughly 1,800 clones, with nearly 90% as singletons. From germline, CDR1 is SGHNT and CDR2 YENEEA. The CDR3 contains 16 residues. The V and J ends lost 5 bases and 2 bases respectively, with 15 bases between them. Concerning this clone itself: The antigen remains unidentified.

Time point indicated: proximal margin of the surgical specimen (macroscopically non-inflamed). The rearrangement links TRBV11-3 to TRBJ2-2, with D possibly being TRBD1 or TRBD2 (7 bases each). The specimen was ileal tissue. This TCR was recovered from an adult with Crohn's disease. The CDR3 sequence: CASSSGDRINTGELFF. CDR3 DNA: TGTGCCAGCAGCAGCGGGGACAGAATAAACACCGGGGAGCTGTTTTTT.